The 14 T cell receptor beta chains presented below share a single source sample, sequenced in a study of blood T cell repertoires in COVID-19. Profiled with immunoSEQ multiplex PCR; TCRdb holds only in-frame clones, not every one. Here the sample spans 110,000 to 150,000 clones, 65% to 90% being singletons. Sequencing was performed on peripheral blood. These receptors all come from a human donor in a cohort sampled during active COVID-19.

As regards this clone: An end of the junction does not agree with germline; a read error may underlie this. CDR3 protein: CASTVGPAVHF. CDR3 DNA sequence: TGTGCCAGCACTGTTGGCCCCGCCGTACACTTC. This chain joins TRBV6-5 and TRBJ2-7; unclear D gene. The CDR3 is 11 amino acids. Germline lookup yields CDR1 MNHEY and CDR2 SVGAGI.

This clone was found many times. The chain recombines TRBV7-9 with TRBJ1-4; TRBD1 matches at 10 bases. The V gene's germline CDR1 is SEHNR and CDR2 FQNEAQ (reference sequence). The CDR3 has 16 residues. The V and J ends lost 4 bases and 4 bases, in that order; junction bases with no gene match: 6. In DNA form, the CDR3 reads TGTGCCAGCAGCTCCGGACAGGGGGTCATTAATGAAAAACTGTTTTTT. Residues: CASSSGQGVINEKLFF.

The chain recombines TRBV28 with TRBJ2-7; 7 nucleotides agree with TRBD1. J was trimmed by 5 bases and V by 2 bases; bases with no gene match: 3. Germline CDR1 reads MDHEN; CDR2 reads SYDVKM. The CDR3 extends over 13 amino acids. This CDR3 is CASSLDRAHEQYF. Written as DNA, the CDR3 is TGTGCCAGCAGTTTAGACAGGGCCCACGAGCAGTACTTC.

This clone was found many times. This rearrangement joins TRBV6-2 or TRBV6-3 to TRBJ2-7; 9 positions agree with TRBD1. The CDR3 extends over 14 amino acids. From germline, CDR1 is MNHEY and CDR2 SVGEGT. J was trimmed by 5 bases and V by 6 bases; bases with no gene match: 8. The CDR3 nucleotides are TGTGCCAGCAGCCGTACCGGGACAGGGAACGAGCAGTACTTC. Amino acids: CASSRTGTGNEQYF.

The chain joins TRBV28 to TRBJ1-5, with D possibly being TRBD1 (5 bases). V lost 8 bases and J lost 4, with 15 bases in between. The CDR3 has 14 residues. Germline V gives CDR1 MDHEN, CDR2 SYDVKM. Here the CDR3 reads CASGSGGRNQPQHF. In DNA, the CDR3 is TGTGCCAGCGGGTCCGGGGGTAGGAATCAGCCCCAGCATTTT. Combining the CDR3 with reference TRBV28 and TRBJ1-5 gives the whole variable domain DVKVTQSSRYLVKRTGEKVFLECVQDMDHENMFWYRQDPGLGLRLIYFSYDVKMKEKGDIPEGYSVSREKKERFSLILESASTNQTSMYLCASGSGGRNQPQHFGDGTRLSIL.

This chain connects TRBV27 to TRBJ2-7; TRBD1 aligns across 8 bases. The CDR3 loop spans 14 amino acids. Per the germline V gene, CDR1 is MNHEY and CDR2 is SMNVEV (reference sequence). J gave up 3 bases and V 5 bases, and 6 bases lay outside the gene matches. The CDR3 reads CASSNYRGFYEQYF. CDR3 DNA sequence: TGTGCCAGCAGTAACTACAGGGGGTTCTACGAGCAGTACTTC.

The chain recombines TRBV7-2 with TRBJ1-2, with 7 bases identical to TRBD1. After removal of 0 bases from V and 7 bases from J, the junction contained 5 bases not matched to a gene. The CDR3 runs 14 residues. CDR1 and CDR2 (germline): SGHTA, FQGNSA. This CDR3 is CASSLAVEGAGYTF. The CDR3 DNA sequence: TGTGCCAGCAGCTTAGCGGTCGAGGGGGCTGGCTACACCTTC.

The genes are TRBV10-3 and TRBJ2-7, with no clear D. The CDR3 runs to 14 residues. The germline V gene encodes CDR1 ENHRY and CDR2 SYGVKD. V shed 2 bases and J shed 0 bases, with 8 bases lying between them. This CDR3 is CAISERSNSYEQYF. The CDR3 bases are TGTGCCATCAGTGAGCGGTCAAACTCCTACGAGCAGTACTTC.

The chain uses TRBV29-1 and TRBJ2-2, with 8 nucleotides matching TRBD1. The CDR3 is 14 amino acids. Germline CDR1 is SQVTM and CDR2 is ANQGSEA. Germline trimming cut 3 bases from V and 5 bases from J; bases unmatched to any gene: 5. CDR3 in amino acids: CSVDANRGTGELFF. The CDR3 region has the DNA TGCAGCGTTGATGCGAACAGGGGGACCGGGGAGCTGTTTTTT.

This chain uses TRBV6-2 or TRBV6-3 with TRBJ2-5, with unresolved D. V dropped 5 bases and J dropped 4 bases, with 8 bases sitting between them. Germline CDR1 MNHEY, CDR2 SVGEGT. The CDR3 sequence is 12 residues long. The chain's CDR3 is CASSVTGETQYF. The CDR3 DNA reads TGTGCCAGCAGTGTAACCGGAGAGACCCAGTACTTC.

The chain carries TRBV5-4 and TRBJ2-3; maybe TRBD2 (6 bases). Germline V gene sequence: CDR1 SGHNT, CDR2 YYREEE (reference sequence). V was clipped by 0 bases and J by 5 bases, with 10 bases between them. CDR3 length equals 14 residues. In DNA, the CDR3 is TGTGCCAGCAGCTTGGCCCAAGCGGGAGATACGCAGTATTTT. Its protein product is CASSLAQAGDTQYF.

The rearrangement links TRBV7-7 to TRBJ2-5; 7 positions match TRBD2. Germline V CDR1 and CDR2: SSHAT, FNYEAQ (reference sequence). CDR3 size: 13 residues. The J segment lost 4 bases and the V segment lost 5 bases, leaving 4 bases of the junction unmatched. CDR3 bases: TGTGCCAGCAGCCGGGGGGTATCAGAGACCCAGTACTTC. Residues: CASSRGVSETQYF.

The chain recombines TRBV7-2 with TRBJ2-6, with 8 positions matching TRBD2. This CDR3 is built from 18 residues. V gave up 3 bases and J gave up 0 bases; unmatched junction bases: 7. Germline V gene sequence: CDR1 SGHTA, CDR2 FQGNSA. The CDR3: CASSFRRTSSSGANVLTF. The CDR3 coding sequence is TGTGCCAGCAGCTTCCGCAGGACTAGCTCCTCTGGGGCCAACGTCCTGACTTTC. Looking up the rest from reference TRBV7-2 and TRBJ2-6 gives the full variable domain: GAGVSQSPSNKVTEKGKDVELRCDPISGHTALYWYRQSLGQGLEFLIYFQGNSAPDKSGLPSDRFSAERTGGSVSTLTIQRTQQEDSAVYLCASSFRRTSSSGANVLTFGAGSRLTVL.

J is TRBJ2-7 and V is TRBV19; D is possibly TRBD1 (7 bases). The CDR3 spans 16 residues. V shed 4 bases and J shed 3 bases, with 19 bases lying between them. Germline V gives CDR1 LNHDA, CDR2 SQIVND (reference sequence). The CDR3 coding sequence is TGTGCCAGTAGTAAAAACCGACAGGGACTGGGCTACGAGCAGTACTTC. It specifies CASSKNRQGLGYEQYF.